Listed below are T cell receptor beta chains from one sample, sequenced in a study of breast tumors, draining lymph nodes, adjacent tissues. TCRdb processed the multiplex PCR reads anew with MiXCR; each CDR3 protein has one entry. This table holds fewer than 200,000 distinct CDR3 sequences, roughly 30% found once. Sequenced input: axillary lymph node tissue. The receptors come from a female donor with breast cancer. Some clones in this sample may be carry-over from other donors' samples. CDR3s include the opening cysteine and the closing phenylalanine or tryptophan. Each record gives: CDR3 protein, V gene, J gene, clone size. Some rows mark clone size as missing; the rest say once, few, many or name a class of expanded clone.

CDR3aa: CATSDSSSNEQFF
v_gene: TRBV24-1
j_gene: TRBJ2-1
abundance: many

CDR3aa: CSASGTGDFFYEQYF
v_gene: TRBV20-1
j_gene: TRBJ2-7
abundance: many

CDR3aa: CASSYSKLGPASYEQYF
v_gene: TRBV6-2/TRBV6-3
j_gene: TRBJ2-7
abundance: .

CDR3aa: CASSGWGYQETQYF
v_gene: TRBV3-1
j_gene: TRBJ2-5
abundance: few

CDR3aa: CASRADYSQETQYF
v_gene: TRBV11-3
j_gene: TRBJ2-5
abundance: many

CDR3aa: CSVGGHSYEQYF
v_gene: TRBV29-1
j_gene: TRBJ2-7
abundance: many

CDR3aa: CASSSSGTGHRYGYTF
v_gene: TRBV11-1
j_gene: TRBJ1-2
abundance: many

CDR3aa: CASTLAAQETQYF
v_gene: TRBV2
j_gene: TRBJ2-5
abundance: many

CDR3aa: CASKRITLQETQYF
v_gene: TRBV6-5
j_gene: TRBJ2-5
abundance: many

CDR3aa: CASSARETGIEKLFF
v_gene: TRBV25-1
j_gene: TRBJ1-4
abundance: few

CDR3aa: CSVPSGRDARTPRGANEKLFF
v_gene: TRBV29-1
j_gene: TRBJ1-4
abundance: .

CDR3aa: CASSLGWSWNSPLHF
v_gene: TRBV7-2
j_gene: TRBJ1-6
abundance: .

CDR3aa: CASAAESYEQYF
v_gene: TRBV3-1
j_gene: TRBJ2-7
abundance: .

CDR3aa: CSASNPGTGEEQPQHF
v_gene: TRBV20-1
j_gene: TRBJ1-5
abundance: many

CDR3aa: CASSGGGSRSPLHF
v_gene: TRBV2
j_gene: TRBJ1-6
abundance: .

CDR3aa: CASSTLPGGPDNSPLHF
v_gene: TRBV27
j_gene: TRBJ1-6
abundance: many

CDR3aa: CASSALGDTQYF
v_gene: TRBV19
j_gene: TRBJ2-3
abundance: many

CDR3aa: CASSLGPTAGGIANSPLHF
v_gene: TRBV7-7
j_gene: TRBJ1-6
abundance: .

CDR3aa: CSASTGENSPLHF
v_gene: TRBV20-1
j_gene: TRBJ1-6
abundance: .

CDR3aa: CASSQALSHEQYF
v_gene: TRBV3-1
j_gene: TRBJ2-7
abundance: few

CDR3aa: CASSFGTSGSTDTQYF
v_gene: TRBV28
j_gene: TRBJ2-3
abundance: .

CDR3aa: CASNPGGSNQPQHF
v_gene: TRBV2
j_gene: TRBJ1-5
abundance: many

CDR3aa: CSARDLPLAGVPQYF
v_gene: TRBV20-1
j_gene: TRBJ2-3
abundance: many

CDR3aa: CASSPWAGHNQPQHF
v_gene: TRBV12-3/TRBV12-4
j_gene: TRBJ1-5
abundance: many

CDR3aa: CSASKGGYEQYF
v_gene: TRBV20-1
j_gene: TRBJ2-7
abundance: many

CDR3aa: CASSIATGVGYTF
v_gene: TRBV19
j_gene: TRBJ1-2
abundance: many

CDR3aa: CASSLGLRYEQYF
v_gene: TRBV7-6
j_gene: TRBJ2-7
abundance: .

CDR3aa: CASSQDLYGGQGGQPQHF
v_gene: TRBV3-1
j_gene: TRBJ1-5
abundance: few

CDR3aa: CASSPWLADRTDTQYF
v_gene: TRBV7-6
j_gene: TRBJ2-3
abundance: many

CDR3aa: CASRAFRSGANVLTF
v_gene: TRBV27
j_gene: TRBJ2-6
abundance: .

CDR3aa: CASSVGGASYEQYF
v_gene: TRBV25-1
j_gene: TRBJ2-7
abundance: .

CDR3aa: CASSPQTGAYGYTF
v_gene: TRBV11-2
j_gene: TRBJ1-2
abundance: .

CDR3aa: CASSLLAGEVHEHF
v_gene: TRBV11-3
j_gene: TRBJ1-5
abundance: .

CDR3aa: CASSPPNTEAFF
v_gene: TRBV7-9
j_gene: TRBJ1-1
abundance: .

CDR3aa: CASSLVAAGANVLTF
v_gene: TRBV7-3
j_gene: TRBJ2-6
abundance: .

CDR3aa: CASSRLAGEKLFF
v_gene: TRBV12-3/TRBV12-4
j_gene: TRBJ1-4
abundance: .

CDR3aa: CASSLAAGTLYEQYF
v_gene: TRBV7-9
j_gene: TRBJ2-7
abundance: many

CDR3aa: CATILIIASGNTIYF
v_gene: TRBV2
j_gene: TRBJ1-3
abundance: many

CDR3aa: CASSLALWNTEAFF
v_gene: TRBV12-3/TRBV12-4
j_gene: TRBJ1-1
abundance: .

CDR3aa: CASSYPWPSSYNEQFF
v_gene: TRBV6-5
j_gene: TRBJ2-1
abundance: few

CDR3aa: CASSRDRVFYEQYF
v_gene: TRBV5-8
j_gene: TRBJ2-7
abundance: many

CDR3aa: CATSSRTGGYGYTF
v_gene: TRBV15
j_gene: TRBJ1-2
abundance: many

CDR3aa: CASSVVYRLTDTQYF
v_gene: TRBV7-9
j_gene: TRBJ2-3
abundance: many